A single sample gave rise to the 9 T cell receptor beta chains below, sequenced in a study of blood T cell repertoires in COVID-19. TCRdb keeps only in-frame clones here, not all; method: immunoSEQ multiplex PCR. This repertoire shows 70,000 to 90,000 clones, about 85% found once; its top ten account for about 4%. The sequencing sample was made of peripheral blood. All receptors derive from a man between 60 and 75 years old with acute or convalescent COVID-19.

J is TRBJ2-3 and V is TRBV14; D is perhaps TRBD1 (5 bases). Trimming removed 3 bases at V and 6 bases at J, with 13 bases between. The germline CDR1 and CDR2 sequences are SGHDN and FVKESK. The CDR3 extends over 14 amino acids. CDR3 coding DNA: TGTGCCAGCAGCCATCTACAGGCTTCGGATACGCAGTATTTT. It codes for CASSHLQASDTQYF.

Note on this clone: The same CDR3 is also encoded by other DNA sequences in this sample. In DNA form, the CDR3 reads TGTGCCAGCTCACCCCTAGCGGGAGGGCCTACAGATACGCAGTATTTT. Amino acids: CASSPLAGGPTDTQYF. V and J are TRBV18 and TRBJ2-3; TRBD2 matches at 12 bases. CDR1 and CDR2 (germline): KGHSH, LQKENI. The junction had 4 bases not matched to a gene; V was cut back by 3 bases and J by 3 bases. This CDR3 region has 16 residues.

The chain uses TRBV2 and TRBJ2-5, with 8 positions matching TRBD1. The CDR3 totals 13 residues. CDR1 SNHLY and CDR2 FYNNEI come from the germline V gene. After removal of 4 bases from V and 3 bases from J, the junction contained 1 base not matched to a gene. The CDR3 DNA reads TGTGCCAGCAGTGGGACAGGGAAAGAGACCCAGTACTTC. This gives the protein CASSGTGKETQYF.

This clone was detected only a few times. The genes are TRBV6-6 and TRBJ2-7; D perhaps matches TRBD1 (6 bases). This CDR3 contains 13 residues. V was cut by 5 bases and J by 6 bases, with 14 bases left in between. Per the germline V gene, CDR1 is MNHNY and CDR2 is SVGAGI (reference sequence). The CDR3 nucleotides are TGTGCCAGCAGTCCACAGGGTCTACCCGAGCAGTACTTC. Its protein is CASSPQGLPEQYF.

The J gene is TRBJ2-2, the V gene TRBV6-6; TRBD1 matches 10 bases. The CDR3 has 18 residues. V lost 5 bases and J lost 2; bases outside the gene matches: 11. Germline V gene sequence: CDR1 MNHNY, CDR2 SVGAGI (reference sequence). CDR3 nucleotide sequence: TGTGCCAGCAGTCCTTTGACAGGGGGCGCGGTTAACACCGGGGAGCTGTTTTTT. It encodes CASSPLTGGAVNTGELFF.

The chain has TRBV7-2 and TRBJ1-2; TRBD1 matches 8 bases. This CDR3 spans 14 amino acids. J was trimmed by 8 bases and V by 2 bases; bases with no gene match: 7. Germline V gene lookup returns CDR1 SGHTA and CDR2 FQGNSA. In nucleotides, the CDR3 is TGTGCCAGCAGCTTACGCGGACAGGGCAACGGCTACACCTTC. This translates into CASSLRGQGNGYTF.

The chain has TRBV7-9 and TRBJ1-5, with TRBD1 matching over 10 bases. J gave up 8 bases and V 4 bases, and 2 bases lay outside the gene matches. Germline-derived CDR1 and CDR2 are SEHNR and FQNEAQ (reference sequence). This CDR3 has 13 residues. The CDR3 loop reads CASSSGQGKPQHF. CDR3 sequence (DNA): TGTGCCAGCAGCTCGGGACAGGGGAAGCCCCAGCATTTT.

V usage is TRBV27 and J usage is TRBJ2-7, with 7 positions matching TRBD1. V lost 5 bases and J lost 4; bases outside the gene matches: 8. The CDR3 is made up of 14 amino acids. Germline lookup yields CDR1 MNHEY and CDR2 SMNVEV (reference sequence). The CDR3 DNA is TGTGCCAGCAGTATAGGGACAGTAATGTACGAGCAGTACTTC. Its translation: CASSIGTVMYEQYF.

This chain connects TRBV20-1 to TRBJ1-4; 8 positions agree with TRBD1. The V segment lost 3 bases and the J segment 8 bases; nucleotides outside the gene matches: 11. This CDR3 region has 15 residues. CDR1 is DFQATT and CDR2 is SNEGSKA in the germline V gene (reference sequence). The DNA for the CDR3 is TGCAGTGCTAGTTTACGACAGGGGACGGTGGAAAAACTGTTTTTT. This encodes CSASLRQGTVEKLFF.